The 25 T cell receptor beta chains below come from one sample, sequenced in a study of blood T cell repertoires in COVID-19. Repertoires were generated with immunoSEQ multiplex PCR, while TCRdb's copy carries only in-frame clones and drops some. The sample yields tens of thousands of clones, around 79% seen once. Input material: peripheral blood. The source of these receptors is a human donor in a cohort sampled during active COVID-19.

The rearrangement uses TRBV7-9 and TRBJ2-1, with 12 bases lining up with TRBD2. CDR1 is SEHNR and CDR2 is FQNEAQ in the germline V gene (reference sequence). Germline trimming cut 2 bases from V and 4 bases from J; bases unmatched to any gene: 12. The CDR3 extends over 19 amino acids. CDR3 sequence (DNA): TGTGCCAGCAGCTTACTTCCTAGCGGGAGGGCCTCGGGTTACAATGAGCAGTTCTTC. It yields the protein CASSLLPSGRASGYNEQFF. Drawing the rest from reference TRBV7-9 and TRBJ2-1, the complete variable domain is DTGVSQNPRHKITKRGQNVTFRCDPISEHNRLYWYRQTLGQGPEFLTYFQNEAQLEKSRLLSDRFSAERPKGSFSTLEIQRTEQGDSAMYLCASSLLPSGRASGYNEQFFGPGTRLTVL.

The V gene is TRBV28, the J gene TRBJ1-3; D remains ambiguous. This CDR3 spans 13 amino acids. Germline loops: CDR1 MDHEN, CDR2 SYDVKM. The V gene lost 3 bases and the J gene lost 0 bases, with 3 bases spanning the gap. The CDR3 sequence: CASSFHSGNTIYF. Written as DNA, the CDR3 is TGTGCCAGCAGTTTTCACTCTGGAAACACCATATATTTT. The variable domain in full, completed from reference TRBV28 and TRBJ1-3, reads DVKVTQSSRYLVKRTGEKVFLECVQDMDHENMFWYRQDPGLGLRLIYFSYDVKMKEKGDIPEGYSVSREKKERFSLILESASTNQTSMYLCASSFHSGNTIYFGEGSWLTVV.

The chain carries TRBV7-2 and TRBJ2-2; 7 bases map to TRBD1. The CDR3 totals 17 residues. With 4 bases clipped from V and 4 bases from J, the junction kept 12 bases outside the gene matches. Germline loops: CDR1 SGHTA, CDR2 FQGNSA. The CDR3 reads CASSYTTGTVSTGELFF. For the CDR3, the DNA is TGTGCCAGCAGCTATACCACAGGGACAGTCAGCACCGGGGAGCTGTTTTTT. The full variable domain, completed using reference TRBV7-2 and TRBJ2-2, is GAGVSQSPSNKVTEKGKDVELRCDPISGHTALYWYRQSLGQGLEFLIYFQGNSAPDKSGLPSDRFSAERTGGSVSTLTIQRTQQEDSAVYLCASSYTTGTVSTGELFFGEGSRLTVL.

This clone was seen a single time. The V gene is TRBV18, the J gene TRBJ2-7, with 8 bases aligning to TRBD2. This CDR3 contains 16 residues. The V and J ends lost 2 bases and 2 bases, in that order; junction bases with no gene match: 8. Germline CDR1 is KGHSH and CDR2 is LQKENI. CDR3 loop: CASSPSYFSGTYEQYF. Written as DNA, the CDR3 is TGTGCCAGCTCACCATCCTATTTTAGCGGGACCTACGAGCAGTACTTC.

The chain links TRBV5-5 to TRBJ2-5; D possibly corresponds to TRBD1 (6 bases). The V end was cut by 4 bases, the J end by 3 bases, with 7 bases between. CDR3 length: 12 residues. Looked up from germline, CDR1 is SGHKS and CDR2 is YYEKEE (reference sequence). CDR3 in amino acids: CASSRTEETQYF. CDR3 sequence (DNA): TGTGCCAGCAGCCGGACAGAAGAGACCCAGTACTTC.

V is TRBV11-2 and J is TRBJ2-3; D uncertain. The CDR3 spans 11 residues. V was cut by 5 bases and J by 5 bases, with 5 bases left in between. Germline CDR1 and CDR2: SGHAT and FQNNGV. The CDR3 nucleotides are TGTGCCAGCAGCCCAGGAGATACGCAGTATTTT. Translation gives CASSPGDTQYF.

J is TRBJ2-7 and V is TRBV9, with D hard to call. From germline, CDR1 is SGDLS and CDR2 YYNGEE. V lost 3 bases, J lost 7 bases, and 14 bases lay in between. There are 13 residues in the CDR3. The CDR3 nucleotides read TGTGCCAGCAGCGAGGCCCGCGGAAGGGAGCAGTACTTC. Encoded protein: CASSEARGREQYF.

This clone was detected only a few times. Other DNA sequences in the same sample also yield this CDR3. The CDR3 sequence: CASSLEAGEQFF. The CDR3 nucleotides are TGTGCCAGCAGCTTGGAGGCCGGGGAGCAGTTCTTC. The V gene is TRBV5-6, the J gene TRBJ2-1, with unresolved D. Germline V gene sequence: CDR1 SGHDT, CDR2 YYEEEE. CDR3 length: 12 amino acids. Trimming stripped 0 bases from V and 10 bases from J, with 8 bases between.

The V and J genes are TRBV2 and TRBJ2-5, with unresolved D. The CDR3 sequence is 13 residues long. Trimming removed 5 bases at V and 2 bases at J, with 9 bases between. Germline values: CDR1 SNHLY, CDR2 FYNNEI. CDR3 residues: CASSPRQQETQYF. In DNA form, the CDR3 reads TGTGCCAGCAGTCCGCGGCAGCAAGAGACCCAGTACTTC.

The chain links TRBV15 to TRBJ2-1; 12 nucleotides agree with TRBD2. The CDR3 consists of 15 residues. Germline CDR1 is LNHNV and CDR2 is YYDKDF (reference sequence). J lost 9 bases, V lost 0 bases, and 3 bases had no gene match. CDR3 nucleotides: TGTGCCACCAGCAGAGAACTAGCGGGAGGCAGTGAGCAGTTCTTC. It is translated as CATSRELAGGSEQFF.

The genes are TRBV5-4 and TRBJ2-1, with TRBD2 matching over 8 bases. This CDR3 is 15 amino acids long. The V and J ends lost 4 bases and 4 bases, in that order; junction bases with no gene match: 7. The V gene's germline CDR1 is SGHNT and CDR2 YYREEE (reference sequence). CDR3 in DNA: TGTGCCAGCAGCCCTACTAGCGGAGGGTACAATGAGCAGTTCTTC. Its protein is CASSPTSGGYNEQFF.

J is TRBJ2-7 and V is TRBV11-2; 9 nucleotides align to TRBD1. The J segment lost 5 bases and the V segment lost 4 bases, leaving 9 bases of the junction unmatched. The CDR3 length is 15 residues. Germline loops: CDR1 SGHAT, CDR2 FQNNGV. CDR3 DNA sequence: TGTGCCAGCAGCTCTGTCCGGGACAGGGTTAACGAGCAGTACTTC. Its protein is CASSSVRDRVNEQYF.

The rearrangement joins TRBV4-3 to TRBJ1-1, with TRBD1 matching 9 bases. The CDR3 covers 13 residues. Per germline, CDR1 LGHNA and CDR2 YSLEER. J gave up 7 bases and V 2 bases, and 2 bases lay outside the gene matches. CDR3 nucleotides: TGCGCCAGCAGCCAATGGGGACAGGGTGAAGCTTTCTTT. Encoded protein: CASSQWGQGEAFF.

The rearrangement uses TRBV5-1 and TRBJ1-1, with TRBD1 matching over 8 bases. Germline V lookup: CDR1 SGHRS, CDR2 YFSETQ. V lost 0 bases to trimming and J lost 4 bases; unmatched junction nucleotides: 2. The CDR3 loop spans 14 amino acids. CDR3 sequence reads: CASSLVQGGTEAFF. The CDR3 DNA follows: TGCGCCAGCAGCTTGGTACAGGGGGGCACTGAAGCTTTCTTT.

The V gene is TRBV14, the J gene TRBJ2-1; D not certain. This CDR3 region has 14 residues. V was shortened by 0 bases and J by 9 bases, with 12 bases between the two germline ends. Per the germline V gene, CDR1 is SGHDN and CDR2 is FVKESK. The CDR3 coding sequence is TGTGCCAGCAGCCAAGATTTCGGGTTTGGTGAGCAGTTCTTC. It yields the protein CASSQDFGFGEQFF.

The chain employs TRBV19 and TRBJ1-2, with D possibly being TRBD1 (6 bases). Germline CDR1 and CDR2: LNHDA and SQIVND (reference sequence). The CDR3 loop spans 14 amino acids. Trimming pared 1 base from V and 4 bases from J, leaving 10 bases between. The CDR3 DNA follows: TGTGCCAGTAGTATAGGGACAGACCTCTATGGCTACACCTTC. Protein sequence: CASSIGTDLYGYTF.

This sequence joins TRBV3-1 (or the pseudogene TRBV3-2) and TRBJ2-1; 9 bases agree with TRBD2. Germline CDR1 reads LGHDT; CDR2 reads YNNKEL (reference sequence). J gave up 7 bases and V 0 bases, and 16 bases lay outside the gene matches. This CDR3 contains 19 residues. CDR3 nucleotide sequence: TGTGCCAGCAGCCAAGACGCGGCTAGCGGGACACTAGGAGGAAATGAGCAGTTCTTC. It specifies CASSQDAASGTLGGNEQFF.

This chain links TRBV10-2 with TRBJ2-1; 12 bases map to TRBD1. V shed 4 bases and J 7 bases; nucleotides not matched to a gene: 5. This CDR3 spans 15 amino acids. Germline V CDR1 and CDR2: WSHSY, SAAADI. CDR3 DNA sequence: TGCGCCAGCAGTGGGGGGACAGGGGGCAGGAATGAGCAGTTCTTC. Translating gives CASSGGTGGRNEQFF.

V usage is TRBV19 and J usage is TRBJ2-2, with D unresolved. Germline CDR1 and CDR2: LNHDA and SQIVND (reference sequence). The CDR3 is 14 residues long. Trimming left V 3 bases short and J 2 bases short, with 7 bases between. Here the CDR3 DNA reads TGTGCCAGTAGTATCGACTCCAACACCGGGGAGCTGTTTTTT. It encodes CASSIDSNTGELFF.

The rearrangement uses TRBV14 and TRBJ2-7; D unclear. The CDR3 runs 14 residues. Deletions cut 0 bases from V and 1 base from J, with 7 bases between. CDR1 and CDR2 from the germline V gene are SGHDN and FVKESK. CDR3 nucleotides: TGTGCCAGCAGCCAAGAATTCAGATCCTACGAGCAGTACTTC. Protein sequence: CASSQEFRSYEQYF.

This clone turned up a few times. This chain uses TRBV3-1 (or the pseudogene TRBV3-2) with TRBJ1-1; 8 nucleotides match TRBD1. V lost 0 bases to trimming and J lost 1 base; unmatched junction nucleotides: 13. This CDR3 spans 19 amino acids. Germline V lookup: CDR1 LGHDT, CDR2 YNNKEL (reference sequence). For the CDR3, the DNA is TGTGCCAGCAGCCAAGAAATGACGCAGGGGGCTCGTGGGAACACTGAAGCTTTCTTT. The encoded protein is CASSQEMTQGARGNTEAFF.

This clone is a singleton in its sample. The chain has TRBV3-1 (or the pseudogene TRBV3-2) and TRBJ2-7, with TRBD2 as a possible D gene (6 bases). This CDR3 contains 13 residues. V lost 4 bases and J lost 6, with 13 bases in between. Per the germline V gene, CDR1 is LGHDT and CDR2 is YNNKEL (reference sequence). The CDR3 DNA follows: TGTGCCAGCAGCCTACAAGGAGGGCTCGAGCAGTACTTC. This sequence encodes CASSLQGGLEQYF.

The chain has TRBV15 and TRBJ2-2, with 9 bases that match TRBD2. The CDR3 covers 15 residues. Per germline, CDR1 LNHNV and CDR2 YYDKDF (reference sequence). The J segment lost 6 bases and the V segment lost 3 bases, leaving 5 bases of the junction unmatched. CDR3 coding DNA: TGTGCCACCAGCAGGGGCCTAGCGGGATCCGGGGAGCTGTTTTTT. Its protein is CATSRGLAGSGELFF. The whole variable domain, filled in from reference TRBV15 and TRBJ2-2, reads DAMVIQNPRYQVTQFGKPVTLSCSQTLNHNVMYWYQQKSSQAPKLLFHYYDKDFNNEADTPDNFQSRRPNTSFCFLDIRSPGLGDTAMYLCATSRGLAGSGELFFGEGSRLTVL.

The V gene is TRBV28, the J gene TRBJ2-7, with D tentatively TRBD1 (6 bases). The CDR3 runs to 13 residues. The V end was cut by 4 bases, the J end by 2 bases, with 9 bases between. Germline CDR1 and CDR2: MDHEN and SYDVKM. CDR3 amino acids: CASSSGETYEQYF. CDR3 DNA: TGTGCCAGCAGTTCAGGGGAAACCTACGAGCAGTACTTC. The entire variable domain, with the rest obtained from reference TRBV28 and TRBJ2-7, is as follows: DVKVTQSSRYLVKRTGEKVFLECVQDMDHENMFWYRQDPGLGLRLIYFSYDVKMKEKGDIPEGYSVSREKKERFSLILESASTNQTSMYLCASSSGETYEQYFGPGTRLTVT.

CDR3 DNA sequence: TGTGCCAGCAGCCAAAGCACAGATACGCAGTATTTT. It is translated as CASSQSTDTQYF. V and J are TRBV7-9 and TRBJ2-3, with D unclear. Deletions cut 5 bases from V and 0 bases from J, with 3 bases between. This CDR3 region has 12 residues. CDR1 and CDR2 (germline): SEHNR, FQNEAQ (reference sequence).